This TCR beta chain was retrieved from a study of blood T cell repertoires in COVID-19. Study-level background: There were acute and convalescent COVID-19 samples, and they came from the United States, Italy and Spain. From T cells, B-cell-depleted T cells, or PBMCs came the material, which was cDNA or gDNA.

Deletions cut 1 base from V and 0 bases from J, with 10 bases between. The germline V gene has CDR1 KGHSH and CDR2 LQKENI. The CDR3 runs to 16 residues. Within 2 weeks before study entry, exposed participants met a COVID-19 case. Authors' data handling: By means of reference gene primer amplification, nucleated cell counts were estimated. Repertoires were generated with immunoSEQ multiplex PCR, while TCRdb's copy carries only in-frame clones and drops some. That table furnishes V, J and clone size, whereas the DNA furnished D and trimming. The sample carries roughly 140,000 clones, approximately 80% recorded once.

Material: PBMCs or T cells enriched from blood (not recorded which). The V gene is TRBV18, the J gene TRBJ2-1; unclear D gene. The receptor comes from a woman younger than 35 who had been exposed to COVID-19. CDR3 amino acids: CASSPLSLISYNEQFF. The CDR3 nucleotides read TGTGCCAGCTCACCACTTTCACTGATCTCCTACAATGAGCAGTTCTTC.